The 13 T cell receptor beta chains in this list originate from one sample, sequenced in a study of T cells in narcolepsy. Sequencing was performed with immunoSEQ multiplex PCR; in TCRdb, only in-frame clones are kept and a portion is missing. The repertoire holds approximately 23,000 clones, about 82% seen once, with 10% to 13% in the top ten. Source material: memory (CD45RA-) CD4+ T cells from blood. These receptors were taken from a human donor in good health.

This clone was observed a single time. The chain joins TRBV21-1 to TRBJ2-7; the D call of TRBD2 is as the table states it, not checked on the DNA. TRBV21-1 is a known pseudogene. There are 12 residues in the CDR3. CDR3 loop: CASRTGSYEQYF. CDR3 nucleotides: TGTGCCAGCCGGACGGGATCCTACGAGCAGTACTTC.

The chain recombines TRBV9 with TRBJ2-7; D unclear. Germline V gene sequence: CDR1 SGDLS, CDR2 YYNGEE. The V gene lost 3 bases and the J gene lost 6 bases, with 10 bases spanning the gap. CDR3 length: 12 amino acids. This CDR3 reads CASSGLVPEQYF. The CDR3 DNA is TGTGCCAGCAGCGGTCTGGTTCCCGAGCAGTACTTC.

The rearrangement links TRBV7-9 to TRBJ2-7; tentative D call: TRBD2 (6 bases). The CDR3 is made up of 14 amino acids. CDR1 and CDR2 (germline): SEHNR, FQNEAQ (reference sequence). The ends were cut back, 4 bases at V and 6 bases at J, with 16 bases in the middle. The CDR3 coding sequence is TGTGCCAGCAGCTCCACGGGACTTCTTTCCGAGCAGTACTTC. Amino acids: CASSSTGLLSEQYF. The full variable domain, in which reference TRBV7-9 and TRBJ2-7 provide the parts outside the CDR3, is DTGVSQNPRHKITKRGQNVTFRCDPISEHNRLYWYRQTLGQGPEFLTYFQNEAQLEKSRLLSDRFSAERPKGSFSTLEIQRTEQGDSAMYLCASSSTGLLSEQYFGPGTRLTVT.

To note about this clone: The junction shows a germline mismatch at one end, possibly a read error. The V and J genes are TRBV7-7 and TRBJ2-2, with D unresolved. Germline CDR1 is SSHAT and CDR2 is FNYEAQ (reference sequence). The CDR3 length is 11 residues. The CDR3 nucleotides read TGTGCTAGCAGCAATACCGGGGAGCTGTTTTTT. Its protein is CASSNTGELFF. Looking up the rest from reference TRBV7-7 and TRBJ2-2 gives the full variable domain: GAGVSQSPRYKVTKRGQDVTLRCDPISSHATLYWYQQALGQGPEFLTYFNYEAQPDKSGLPSDRFSAERPEGSISTLTIQRTEQRDSAMYRCASSNTGELFFGEGSRLTVL.

The rearrangement joins TRBV9 to TRBJ2-1; D perhaps matches TRBD2 (6 bases). CDR1 is SGDLS and CDR2 is YYNGEE in the germline V gene. Trimming took 0 bases from V and 6 from J, leaving 10 bases between them. The CDR3 length is 14 residues. The CDR3, as DNA: TGTGCCAGCAGCGTAGCGGGGGAAATCAATGAGCAGTTCTTC. Its translation is CASSVAGEINEQFF. Full variable domain (outside the CDR3, taken from reference TRBV9 and TRBJ2-1): DSGVTQTPKHLITATGQRVTLRCSPRSGDLSVYWYQQSLDQGLQFLIQYYNGEERAKGNILERFSAQQFPDLHSELNLSSLELGDSALYFCASSVAGEINEQFFGPGTRLTVL.

Comments on this clone: One end of the junction varies from germline; a read error may be responsible. The CDR3 protein is CASSQAGQGNYEQYF. The CDR3 region has the DNA TGTGCCAGCAGCCAAGCTGGACAGGGTAATTACGAGCAGTACTTC. The J gene is TRBJ2-7, the V gene TRBV4-1, with TRBD1 identical over 8 bases. Per germline, CDR1 MGHRA and CDR2 YSYEKL. The CDR3 covers 15 residues.

The V gene is TRBV11-3, the J gene TRBJ2-1; TRBD1 agrees at 11 bases. Germline V gene data show CDR1 as SGHNT and CDR2 as YENEEA. This CDR3 is built from 14 residues. The V and J ends lost 5 bases and 6 bases, in that order; junction bases with no gene match: 3. This CDR3 is CASSPDRGLNEQFF. The DNA of the CDR3 is TGTGCCAGCAGCCCGGACAGGGGGCTCAATGAGCAGTTCTTC.

The chain joins TRBV7-9 to TRBJ2-7; D is unclear. Trimming removed 10 bases at V and 1 base at J, with 11 bases between. Germline CDR1 and CDR2: SEHNR and FQNEAQ (reference sequence). There are 12 residues in the CDR3. Written as DNA, the CDR3 is TGTGCCACTGGCGACGGATCCTACGAGCAGTACTTC. It specifies CATGDGSYEQYF.

The V gene is TRBV19, the J gene TRBJ2-1, with D possibly matching TRBD2 (6 bases). Germline V lookup: CDR1 LNHDA, CDR2 SQIVND (reference sequence). V was shortened by 6 bases and J by 4 bases, with 16 bases between the two germline ends. The CDR3 runs to 15 residues. The CDR3 spells CASRSSGGDYNEQFF. CDR3 DNA: TGTGCCAGTAGATCCTCGGGCGGGGATTACAATGAGCAGTTCTTC. Based on the CDR3 plus reference TRBV19 and TRBJ2-1, the full variable domain is DGGITQSPKYLFRKEGQNVTLSCEQNLNHDAMYWYRQDPGQGLRLIYYSQIVNDFQKGDIAEGYSVSREKKESFPLTVTSAQKNPTAFYLCASRSSGGDYNEQFFGPGTRLTVL.

This clone turned up a few times. The chain couples TRBV5-6 to TRBJ1-1, with TRBD1 as a possible D gene (6 bases). Per germline, CDR1 SGHDT and CDR2 YYEEEE. Deletions cut 2 bases from V and 6 bases from J, with 11 bases between. There are 13 residues in the CDR3. DNA of the CDR3: TGTGCCAGCAGCTTAAAGGGGACACCTGAAGCTTTCTTT. Protein product: CASSLKGTPEAFF.

For the CDR3, the DNA is TGTGCCAGCAGTTTTTGGACGGCTAGCAATCAGCCCCAGCATTTT. Protein: CASSFWTASNQPQHF. The rearrangement links TRBV6-5 to TRBJ1-5, with D hard to call. V lost 4 bases and J lost 0, with 10 bases in between. The length of the CDR3 is 15 residues. Germline lookup yields CDR1 MNHEY and CDR2 SVGAGI.

This clone has only one observation. The V gene is TRBV25-1, the J gene TRBJ1-6, with D perhaps TRBD1 (5 bases). This CDR3 is 13 amino acids long. Looked up from germline, CDR1 is MGHDK and CDR2 is SYGVNS. Deletions cut 8 bases from V and 7 bases from J, with 12 bases between. CDR3: CASAPGRNSPLHF. The CDR3, as DNA: TGTGCCAGCGCGCCGGGACGAAATTCACCCCTCCACTTT.

This sequence joins TRBV6-1 and TRBJ2-2, with D perhaps TRBD2 (5 bases). CDR1 and CDR2 from the germline V gene are MNHNS and SASEGT. The CDR3 length is 14 residues. V gave up 3 bases and J gave up 1 base, with 6 bases separating them. The CDR3 sequence: CASSDGVNTGELFF. The CDR3 DNA reads TGTGCCAGCAGTGACGGGGTGAACACCGGGGAGCTGTTTTTT.